This T cell receptor (beta chain) was documented in a study of regulatory T cells in long-lasting Graves disease. Indicated time point: newly diagnosed GD, antithyroid drugs for less than 3 months. RNA extracted from PBMCs served as the sequencing template. Germline V gives CDR1 SGHVS, CDR2 FNYEAQ. The CDR3 extends over 12 amino acids. V lost 3 bases and J lost 6, with 9 bases in between. There are many counts of this clonotype. As yet, its antigen is unknown. Study-wide findings and caveats: Those with persistent Graves' had less TCR diversity than newly diagnosed patients. Patients with persistent disease shared 2,741 public clonotypes, outpacing the roughly 1,000 shared by new patients. Owing to a sample size that was small, accuracy may have been reduced. Preferential use of TRBV28, TRBJ1-2 and TRBJ2-5 was seen in persistent disease.

CDR3 regions were amplified by Arm-PCR using iRepertoire HTBI primers to build TCR beta libraries. From the multiplex PCR reads, TCRdb called clonotypes with MiXCR, one entry per CDR3 protein. This sample has more than 300,000 distinct CDR3 sequences, with around 16% found just once. This specimen was peripheral blood mononuclear cells (PBMCs), taken at new diagnosis, from a patient treated with antithyroid drugs. The TCR sequence derives from a female donor with Graves disease. The V call is TRBV7-6, the J call TRBJ2-7, with D unresolved. DNA of the CDR3: TGTGCCAGCAGCTTCAGCGCCCGCGAGCAGTACTTC. This sequence encodes CASSFSAREQYF.